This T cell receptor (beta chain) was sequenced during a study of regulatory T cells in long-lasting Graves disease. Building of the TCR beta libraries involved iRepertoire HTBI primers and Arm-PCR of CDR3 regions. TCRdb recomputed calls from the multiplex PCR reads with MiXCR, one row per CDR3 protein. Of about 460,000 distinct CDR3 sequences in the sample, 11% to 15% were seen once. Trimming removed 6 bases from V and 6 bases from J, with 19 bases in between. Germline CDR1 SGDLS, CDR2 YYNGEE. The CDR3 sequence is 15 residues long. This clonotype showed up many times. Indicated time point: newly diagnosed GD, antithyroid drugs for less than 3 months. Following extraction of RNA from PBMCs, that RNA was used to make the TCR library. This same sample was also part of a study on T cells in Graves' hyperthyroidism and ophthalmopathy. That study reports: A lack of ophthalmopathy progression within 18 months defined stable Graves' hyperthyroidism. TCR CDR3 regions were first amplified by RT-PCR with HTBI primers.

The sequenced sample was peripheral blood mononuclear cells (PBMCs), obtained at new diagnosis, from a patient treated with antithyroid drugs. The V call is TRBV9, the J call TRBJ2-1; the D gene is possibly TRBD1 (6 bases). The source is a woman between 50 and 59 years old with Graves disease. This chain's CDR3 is CASTASGTNINEQFF. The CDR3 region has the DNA TGTGCCAGCACCGCCTCCGGGACAAACATCAATGAGCAGTTCTTC.